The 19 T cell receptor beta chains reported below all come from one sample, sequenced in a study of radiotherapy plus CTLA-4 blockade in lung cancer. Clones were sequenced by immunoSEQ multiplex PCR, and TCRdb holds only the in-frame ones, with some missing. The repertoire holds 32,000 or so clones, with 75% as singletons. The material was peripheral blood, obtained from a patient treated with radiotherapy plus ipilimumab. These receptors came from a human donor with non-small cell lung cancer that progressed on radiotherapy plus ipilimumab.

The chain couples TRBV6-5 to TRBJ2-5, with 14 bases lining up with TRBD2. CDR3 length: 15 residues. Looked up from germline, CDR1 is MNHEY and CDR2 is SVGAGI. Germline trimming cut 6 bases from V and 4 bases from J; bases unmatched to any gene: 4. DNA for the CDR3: TGTGCCAGCAGCACCGGGACTAGCGGGGGAGAGACCCAGTACTTC. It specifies CASSTGTSGGETQYF.

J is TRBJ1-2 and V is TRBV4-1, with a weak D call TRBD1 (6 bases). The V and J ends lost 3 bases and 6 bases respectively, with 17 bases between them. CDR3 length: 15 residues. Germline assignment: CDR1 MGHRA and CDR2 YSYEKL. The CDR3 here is CASSHHTGRQDGYTF. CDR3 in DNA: TGCGCCAGCAGCCATCACACAGGGAGACAAGATGGCTACACCTTC.

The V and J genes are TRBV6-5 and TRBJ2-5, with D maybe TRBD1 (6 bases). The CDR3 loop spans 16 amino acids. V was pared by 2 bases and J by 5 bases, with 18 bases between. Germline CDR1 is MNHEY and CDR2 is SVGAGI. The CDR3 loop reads CASSYLDRPLPETQYF. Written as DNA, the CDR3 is TGTGCCAGCAGTTACCTTGACAGGCCCCTACCGGAGACCCAGTACTTC.

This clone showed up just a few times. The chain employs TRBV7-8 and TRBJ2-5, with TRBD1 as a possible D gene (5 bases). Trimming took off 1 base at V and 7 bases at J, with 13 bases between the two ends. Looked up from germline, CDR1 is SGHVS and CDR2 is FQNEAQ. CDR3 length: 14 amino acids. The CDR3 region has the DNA TGTGCCAGCAGCTTAGAACGTCGCCAGGGGACCCAGTACTTC. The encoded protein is CASSLERRQGTQYF.

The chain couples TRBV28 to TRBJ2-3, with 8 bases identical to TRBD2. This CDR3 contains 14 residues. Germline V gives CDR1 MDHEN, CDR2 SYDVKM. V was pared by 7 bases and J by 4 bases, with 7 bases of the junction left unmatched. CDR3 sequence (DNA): TGTGCCAGCATCGGGGGGGCAGAAGCAGATACGCAGTATTTT. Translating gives CASIGGAEADTQYF.

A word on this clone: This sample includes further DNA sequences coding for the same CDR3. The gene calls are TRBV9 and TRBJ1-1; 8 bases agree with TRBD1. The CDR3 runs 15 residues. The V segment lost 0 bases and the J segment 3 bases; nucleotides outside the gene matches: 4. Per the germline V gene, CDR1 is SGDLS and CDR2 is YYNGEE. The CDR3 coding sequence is TGTGCCAGCAGCGTAGATGGGACAGGATACACTGAAGCTTTCTTT. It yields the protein CASSVDGTGYTEAFF.

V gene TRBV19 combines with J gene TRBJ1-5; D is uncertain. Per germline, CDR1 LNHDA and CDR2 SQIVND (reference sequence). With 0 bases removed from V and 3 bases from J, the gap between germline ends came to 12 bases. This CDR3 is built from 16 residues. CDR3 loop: CASSIDHWQINQPQHF. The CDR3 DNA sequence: TGTGCCAGTAGTATAGATCACTGGCAGATCAATCAGCCCCAGCATTTT.

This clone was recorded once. CDR3 DNA sequence: TGCGCCAGCAGCACGGGGACAGCCGACGACGAGCAGTACTTC. Its protein product is CASSTGTADDEQYF. The J gene is TRBJ2-7, the V gene TRBV5-1, with 7 bases that match TRBD1. CDR3 length: 14 amino acids. CDR1 is SGHRS and CDR2 is YFSETQ in the germline V gene. J lost 5 bases, V lost 4 bases, and 9 bases had no gene match.

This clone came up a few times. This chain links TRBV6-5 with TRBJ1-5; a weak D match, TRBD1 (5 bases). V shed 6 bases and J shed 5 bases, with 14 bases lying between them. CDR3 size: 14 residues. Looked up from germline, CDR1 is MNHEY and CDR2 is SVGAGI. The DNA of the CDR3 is TGTGCCAGCAGGGGACTGAGGGGCCATCAGCCCCAGCATTTT. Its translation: CASRGLRGHQPQHF.

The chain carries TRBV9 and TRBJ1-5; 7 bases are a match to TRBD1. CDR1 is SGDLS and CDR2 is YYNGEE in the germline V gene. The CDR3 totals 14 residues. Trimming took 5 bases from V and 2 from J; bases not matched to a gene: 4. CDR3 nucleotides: TGTGCCAGCAGGGCAACAGGGGGCAATCAGCCCCAGCATTTT. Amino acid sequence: CASRATGGNQPQHF.

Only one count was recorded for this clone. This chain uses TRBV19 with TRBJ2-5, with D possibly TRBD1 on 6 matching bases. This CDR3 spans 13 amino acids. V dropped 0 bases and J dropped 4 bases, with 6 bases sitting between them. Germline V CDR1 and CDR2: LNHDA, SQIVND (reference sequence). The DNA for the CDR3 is TGTGCCAGTAGTATAGACAGGGGAGAGACCCAGTACTTC. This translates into CASSIDRGETQYF.

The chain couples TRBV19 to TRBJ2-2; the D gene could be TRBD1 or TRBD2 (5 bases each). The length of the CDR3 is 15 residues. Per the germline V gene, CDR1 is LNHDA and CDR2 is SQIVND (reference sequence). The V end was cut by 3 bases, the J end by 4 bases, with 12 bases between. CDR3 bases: TGTGCCAGTAGTATGAGGCAGGGAGTCACCGGGGAGCTGTTTTTT. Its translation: CASSMRQGVTGELFF.

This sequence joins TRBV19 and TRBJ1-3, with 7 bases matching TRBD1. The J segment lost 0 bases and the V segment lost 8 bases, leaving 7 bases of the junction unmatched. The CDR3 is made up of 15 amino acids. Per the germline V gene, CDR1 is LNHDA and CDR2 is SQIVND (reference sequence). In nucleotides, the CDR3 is TGTGCCAGTTGGACAGGCTTCAACTCTGGAAACACCATATATTTT. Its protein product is CASWTGFNSGNTIYF.

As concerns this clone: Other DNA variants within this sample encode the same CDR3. CDR3 sequence reads: CASSLVIGGAQGLYNEQFF. The CDR3 DNA reads TGTGCCAGCAGCTTAGTAATCGGTGGGGCCCAGGGGTTATACAATGAGCAGTTCTTC. V usage is TRBV7-9 and J usage is TRBJ2-1, with D possibly matching TRBD1 (6 bases). Germline V gene sequence: CDR1 SEHNR, CDR2 FQNEAQ (reference sequence). With 1 base removed from V and 4 bases from J, the gap between germline ends came to 23 bases. CDR3 length: 19 amino acids.

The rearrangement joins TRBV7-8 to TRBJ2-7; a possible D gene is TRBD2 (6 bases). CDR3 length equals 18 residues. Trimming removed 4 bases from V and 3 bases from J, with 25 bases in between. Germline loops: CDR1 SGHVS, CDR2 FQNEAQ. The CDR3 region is CASSSQRAGGALNYEQYF. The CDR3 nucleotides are TGTGCCAGCAGCTCCCAGCGGGCGGGCGGGGCACTGAACTACGAGCAGTACTTC.

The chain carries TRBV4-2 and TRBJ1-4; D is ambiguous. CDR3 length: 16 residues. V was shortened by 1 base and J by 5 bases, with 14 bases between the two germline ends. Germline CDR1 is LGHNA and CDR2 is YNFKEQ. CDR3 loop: CASSQGPEGLNEKLFF. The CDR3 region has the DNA TGTGCCAGCAGCCAAGGACCCGAAGGCCTGAATGAAAAACTGTTTTTT.

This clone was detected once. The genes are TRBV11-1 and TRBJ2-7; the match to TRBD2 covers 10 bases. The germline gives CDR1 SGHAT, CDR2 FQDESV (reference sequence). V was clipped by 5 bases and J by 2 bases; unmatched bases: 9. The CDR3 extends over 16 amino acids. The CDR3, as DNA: TGTGCCAGCAGCCCTAGCTGGACTAGCGGCGCCTACGAGCAGTACTTC. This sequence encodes CASSPSWTSGAYEQYF. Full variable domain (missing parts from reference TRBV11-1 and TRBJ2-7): EAEVAQSPRYKITEKSQAVAFWCDPISGHATLYWYRQILGQGPELLVQFQDESVVDDSQLPKDRFSAERLKGVDSTLKIQPAELGDSAMYLCASSPSWTSGAYEQYFGPGTRLTVT.

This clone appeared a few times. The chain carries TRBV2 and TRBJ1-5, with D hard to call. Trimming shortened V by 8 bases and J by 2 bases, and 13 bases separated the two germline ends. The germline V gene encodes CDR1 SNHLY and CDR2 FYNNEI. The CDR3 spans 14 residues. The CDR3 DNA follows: TGTGCCAGCTCCACATACGGGGGCAATCAGCCCCAGCATTTT. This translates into CASSTYGGNQPQHF.

CDR3 region: CASSLGTGASVEAFF. CDR3 nucleotide sequence: TGTGCCAGCAGCTTAGGGACAGGGGCCTCCGTTGAAGCTTTCTTT. The gene calls are TRBV7-9 and TRBJ1-1; 9 positions agree with TRBD1. The CDR3 loop spans 15 amino acids. V shed 1 base and J 7 bases; nucleotides not matched to a gene: 7. Germline-derived CDR1 and CDR2 are SEHNR and FQNEAQ (reference sequence).